This T cell receptor (beta chain) appears in the sequencing data of a study of response to subunit inactivated influenza vaccine. Overall study results and limits: Each seasonal influenza vaccination, the authors suggested, recruits few new T cells.

This clonotype was recorded a few times. What it binds is not known. V was clipped by 0 bases and J by 1 base, with 6 bases between them. The CDR3 is 13 residues long. CDR1 is GTSNPN and CDR2 is SVGIG in the germline V gene (reference sequence). MiXCR was run by TCRdb on the RT-PCR reads, yielding one entry per CDR3 protein. The sample has fewer than 800,000 distinct CDR3 sequences; approximately 14% are singletons. The chain combines TRBV30 with TRBJ2-5; D gene uncertain. The receptor comes from a man in his fifties who received an inactivated influenza vaccine. The specimen was PBMCs from blood, collected approximately 13 days after vaccination. The DNA of the CDR3 is TGTGCCTGGAGTGTCTCGGTCCAAGAGACCCAGTACTTC. This translates into CAWSVSVQETQYF. Full variable domain (remainder filled in from reference TRBV30 and TRBJ2-5): SQTIHQWPATLVQPVGSPLSLECTVEGTSNPNLYWYRQAAGRGLQLLFYSVGIGQISSEVPQNLSASRPQDRQFILSSKKLLLSDSGFYLCAWSVSVQETQYFGPGTRLLVL.